This T cell receptor (beta chain) was profiled in a study of HIV-infected patients and healthy controls. In this sample, this clonotype is medium-sized. Antigen specificity is unknown. cDNA was made from 500 ng RNA using alpha and beta constant primers. Separate chain-specific third strand synthesis with multiplexing indices produced the alpha and beta libraries. All rearrangements within a chain used one primer pair; cDNA molecules carried barcodes. TCRdb fed the 5' RACE reads into MiXCR, producing one record per CDR3 protein. The profile shows about 15,000 distinct CDR3 sequences, 6% to 9% of them singletons. All unsorted peripheral T cells were captured because whole blood was used without fractionation. Regarding the study as a whole: Compared with untreated HIV+ repertoires, healthy controls showed roughly threefold more distinct CDR3s and higher Shannon diversity. The study did not determine the donors' HLA types.

Per germline, CDR1 SNHLY and CDR2 FYNNEI. Between the trimmed V and J ends, which lost 2 bases and 0 bases, there was a span of 8 bases. The CDR3 is made up of 16 amino acids. The sample consisted of blood. The chain joins TRBV2 to TRBJ2-6, with D unresolved. The clonotype was recovered from an adult in good health. The DNA of the CDR3 is TGTGCCAGCAGTGAATGGGCGGACTCTGGGGCCAACGTCCTGACTTTC. Translating gives CASSEWADSGANVLTF. The variable domain in full, completed from reference TRBV2 and TRBJ2-6, reads EPEVTQTPSHQVTQMGQEVILRCVPISNHLYFYWYRQILGQKVEFLVSFYNNEISEKSEIFDDQFSVERPDGSNFTLKIRSTKLEDSAMYFCASSEWADSGANVLTFGAGSRLTVL.